This TCR beta chain derives from a study of cytomegalovirus exposure and HLA in healthy donors (dated by TCRdb to 2016 to 2017). For the wider study: According to a later analysis, one platform produced both the approximately 110 validation repertoires and the 720 or so repertoires of the first cohort. A separate validation cohort of 100 to 150 different subjects was used in addition to the roughly 670-subject first cohort. The study aimed to test whether signatures of past pathogen exposure could be identified by cataloging public T cell receptors. The study combined high-throughput TCR immunosequencing, statistical association of individual TCRs with disease status, and machine learning to predict cytomegalovirus infection status.

The donors belonged to the validation cohort of 120 subjects, which was separate from the roughly 680-subject first cohort. What the study reported, not specific to this receptor: The validation cohort had no HLA typing available for a later analysis, so co-occurrence within that cohort was assessed over all 130 or so repertoires. Cytomegalovirus status was reported to be diagnosed by the classifier with high specificity and sensitivity in both the original and validation cohorts. While some public TCRs were present in many individuals, most TCR sequences turned up only very rarely across donors. It was suggested by the authors that the approach could potentially be generalized to other disease states and immunological phenotypes. A few of the identified cytomegalovirus-associated TCR beta chains were confirmed in vitro to be specific for cytomegalovirus antigens. The study gave a list of more than 150 TCR beta chains associated with cytomegalovirus. Of the cluster scores, approximately 95% were above 0 in a later analysis, which found that TCRs clustered in the first cohort also tended to co-occur in the 90 to 150 validation repertoires.

The CDR3, cysteine through phenylalanine, is 12 amino acids long. Only the CDR3 DNA stays, 36 bases, in frame from base 1. From the germline V gene, CDR1 is SNHLY and CDR2 is FYNNEI. Trimming removed 6 bases from V and 16 bases from J; the gene matches leave 8 bases unexplained. Libraries were made using the immunoSEQ multiplex PCR assay. Processing in the source paper ran as follows. A statistical classification framework was built to diagnose cytomegalovirus status from the catalog of TCR beta chain sequences. TCRdb carries this immuneACCESS record with in-frame sequences only. Its versions omit some clonotypes, under half of them owing to an unresolved V gene in the studies checked, with the rest unexplained. V and J calls plus clone size are reproduced from that table; the DNA served to infer D and trimming. The sample data list around 120,000 clones, and approximately 87% of these were observed just once. The ten largest clones take up about 6.9% of the sample.

As to this clone: What antigen it recognizes has not been identified. No much larger clone exists at a distance of one base, and base qualities are not known.

This TCR derives from a woman between 18 and 30 years old in good health and CMV-seropositive. The sequence is built from TRBV2 and TRBJ1-4; 10 bases in the middle match TRBD1. The sample taken for sequencing was PBMCs. The CDR3 is CASSWDRGRGFF. In nucleotides, the sequence is TGTGCCAGCAGCTGGGACAGGGGTAGGGGGTTTTTT.